This section outlines one TCR beta chain sequence together with its context. Its antigen remains undetermined. Base quality data are lacking; no much larger clone is found one base away. These data are taken from a study of PD-1 blockade in classical Hodgkin lymphoma (dated by TCRdb to about 2020). Notes on the research overall: The study used TCR beta sequencing and CyTOF to define a peripheral blood immune signature of response to PD-1 blockade in classical Hodgkin lymphoma.

The germline V gene specifies SGHTA as CDR1 and FQGNSA as CDR2. The CDR3 has 15 amino acids, counting the end cysteine and phenylalanine. CDR3 DNA is the only sequence kept; it has 45 bases, read in frame from the first base. V is shortened by 1 base, J by 3 bases, and the region joining them spans 13 bases. The time point label on this specimen signifies: newly diagnosed, previously untreated cHL patient sample. As a comparison group for the relapsed/refractory trial patients, PBMCs from patients with newly diagnosed, previously untreated classical Hodgkin lymphoma were sequenced. After peripheral blood was drawn into 8 mL Vacutainer Cell Preparation Tubes, PBMCs were isolated by centrifugation and then cryopreserved. The Qiagen DNeasy kit was used to extract genomic DNA both from unsorted PBMCs and from the negatively selected CD4+ and CD8+ fractions. TCR beta CDR3 regions were subjected to amplification by immunoSEQ multiplex PCR with primers that anneal to V and J segments. A synthetic immune receptor repertoire was used to minimize amplification bias, and remaining bias was computationally removed after sequencing. As for the original processing: Repertoire diversity was quantified as the Shannon entropy index using custom Python scripts. The unsorted, CD4+ and CD8+ repertoires were each analyzed separately, with the exception of combined analyses, where CD4+ and CD8+ sequences were merged in silico. Imported from immuneACCESS, the table was reduced by TCRdb to in-frame sequences with V and J called. These copies leave out some clones; in studies compared against another copy, an unresolved V gene accounts for under half, and the cause of the remainder is not known. That table is the source of V, J and clone size, and D and trimming were worked out from the DNA. This sample gives fewer than 20,000 clones in total; more than 80% of them show up just once. The biggest ten clones account for 6.5% to 8.5% of the sample.

Paper-wide results and their limitations: The study was limited to a single clinical trial cohort, and causes of repertoire differences, possibly disease activity or prior therapy, remained undefined. Baseline TCR diversity was reported as lower in newly diagnosed patients than in healthy donors, and lower still in relapsed/refractory patients.

The V and J segments used are TRBV7-2 and TRBJ2-7; the D gene is not confidently resolved. The receptor was derived from a human donor with classical Hodgkin lymphoma. The sample comprised peripheral blood mononuclear cells (PBMCs). In nucleotide form, the sequence is TGTGCCAGCAGCTTAGAGGCAGGCCATGACTACGAGCAGTACTTC. Translated, this is CASSLEAGHDYEQYF.